These T cell receptor beta chains were read from a single sample in a study of cytomegalovirus exposure and HLA in healthy donors. Sequencing used immunoSEQ multiplex PCR; TCRdb keeps in-frame clones, though not all of them. The table records 170,000 or so clones, 80% to 85% of them present only once. The sequenced sample was PBMCs. Receptors were obtained from a woman in her 30s in good health and CMV-seronegative. CDR3s include the opening cysteine and the closing phenylalanine or tryptophan. The D gene is left open where the match is weak. Not all rows give a size; the values are once, few, many and, for expanded clones, a class.

d_gene: -; abundance: -; v_gene: TRBV7-2; j_gene: TRBJ2-7; CDR3aa: CASSQIYEQYF; CDR3nt: TGTGCCAGCAGTCAGATCTACGAGCAGTACTTC
d_gene: TRBD2; abundance: -; v_gene: TRBV18; j_gene: TRBJ2-1; CDR3aa: CASSPRTSGISNNEQFF; CDR3nt: TGTGCCAGCTCACCTAGGACTAGCGGGATCAGTAACAATGAGCAGTTCTTC
d_gene: TRBD2; abundance: -; v_gene: TRBV27; j_gene: TRBJ2-5; CDR3aa: CASRKTGGETQYF; CDR3nt: TGTGCCAGCAGGAAAACGGGAGGAGAGACCCAGTACTTC
d_gene: -; abundance: -; v_gene: TRBV19; j_gene: TRBJ1-2; CDR3aa: CASTSANYGYTF; CDR3nt: TGTGCCAGTACATCAGCTAACTATGGCTACACCTTC
d_gene: -; abundance: once; v_gene: TRBV7-9; j_gene: TRBJ1-2; CDR3aa: CASSLDMNGYTF; CDR3nt: TGTGCCAGCAGCTTAGACATGAATGGCTACACCTTC
d_gene: TRBD1; abundance: -; v_gene: TRBV2; j_gene: TRBJ1-6; CDR3aa: CARGTGNSPLHF; CDR3nt: TGTGCCAGAGGGACAGGGAATTCACCCCTCCACTTT
d_gene: TRBD1; abundance: -; v_gene: TRBV15; j_gene: TRBJ1-1; CDR3aa: CATSDRDRGHTEVFF; CDR3nt: TGTGCCACCAGCGACCGGGACAGGGGGCACACTGAAGTTTTCTTT
d_gene: -; abundance: -; v_gene: TRBV29-1; j_gene: TRBJ2-7; CDR3aa: CSVAGDHYEQYF; CDR3nt: TGCAGCGTTGCAGGGGACCACTACGAGCAGTACTTC
d_gene: -; abundance: few; v_gene: TRBV7-9; j_gene: TRBJ1-3; CDR3aa: CASSLGPSGNTIYF; CDR3nt: TGTGCCAGCAGCTTAGGGCCCTCTGGAAACACCATATATTTT
d_gene: TRBD2; abundance: -; v_gene: TRBV28; j_gene: TRBJ2-1; CDR3aa: CASTGLNYNEQFF; CDR3nt: TGTGCCAGCACGGGACTAAACTACAATGAGCAGTTCTTC
d_gene: TRBD1; abundance: -; v_gene: TRBV28; j_gene: TRBJ1-4; CDR3aa: CASSSHSGTEGEKLFF; CDR3nt: TGTGCCAGCAGTTCCCACTCCGGGACAGAGGGGGAAAAACTGTTTTTT
d_gene: TRBD1; abundance: -; v_gene: TRBV27; j_gene: TRBJ2-2; CDR3aa: CASSPQDRVTGELFF; CDR3nt: TGTGCCAGCAGTCCTCAGGACAGGGTGACCGGGGAGCTGTTTTTT
d_gene: -; abundance: -; v_gene: TRBV2; j_gene: TRBJ2-1; CDR3aa: CASSDTGIEQFF; CDR3nt: TGTGCCAGCAGTGATACAGGGATTGAGCAGTTCTTC
d_gene: -; abundance: -; v_gene: TRBV18; j_gene: TRBJ2-7; CDR3aa: CASSPMDSNYEQYF; CDR3nt: TGTGCCAGCTCACCAATGGACAGCAACTACGAGCAGTACTTC
d_gene: TRBD2; abundance: -; v_gene: TRBV19; j_gene: TRBJ2-7; CDR3aa: CASSGLAGRSPYEQYF; CDR3nt: TGTGCCAGTAGTGGACTAGCGGGTCGGTCCCCCTACGAGCAGTACTTC
d_gene: TRBD1; abundance: few; v_gene: TRBV7-9; j_gene: TRBJ1-1; CDR3aa: CASSATGEVEAFF; CDR3nt: TGTGCCAGCAGCGCCACAGGGGAGGTTGAAGCTTTCTTT
d_gene: -; abundance: -; v_gene: TRBV15; j_gene: TRBJ2-7; CDR3aa: CATSRDPISLYEQYF; CDR3nt: TGTGCCACCAGCAGAGATCCTATATCGCTATACGAGCAGTACTTC
d_gene: TRBD1; abundance: -; v_gene: TRBV10-3; j_gene: TRBJ1-3; CDR3aa: CATFSGTDGNTIYF; CDR3nt: TGTGCCACGTTTTCCGGGACAGACGGAAACACCATATATTTT
d_gene: -; abundance: -; v_gene: TRBV5-6; j_gene: TRBJ2-2; CDR3aa: CASSPLTGIPTNTGELFF; CDR3nt: TGTGCCAGCAGCCCACTAACAGGGATCCCTACGAACACCGGGGAGCTGTTTTTT
d_gene: -; abundance: -; v_gene: TRBV7-2; j_gene: TRBJ2-7; CDR3aa: CASSFIGGLSYEQYF; CDR3nt: TGTGCCAGCAGCTTCATCGGCGGTTTATCCTACGAGCAGTACTTC
d_gene: -; abundance: -; v_gene: TRBV10-2; j_gene: TRBJ2-7; CDR3aa: CASSVGNSYEQYF; CDR3nt: TGCGCCAGCAGTGTTGGCAACTCCTACGAGCAGTACTTC
d_gene: TRBD1; abundance: -; v_gene: TRBV4-3; j_gene: TRBJ1-2; CDR3aa: CASSQERRGRNYGYTF; CDR3nt: TGCGCCAGCAGCCAAGAACGCAGGGGGCGGAACTATGGCTACACCTTC
d_gene: TRBD1; abundance: once; v_gene: TRBV7-8; j_gene: TRBJ1-1; CDR3aa: CASSLGQGEVSFF; CDR3nt: TGTGCCAGCAGCCTAGGACAGGGGGAAGTTTCTTTCTTT
d_gene: -; abundance: -; v_gene: TRBV29-1; j_gene: TRBJ2-3; CDR3aa: CSVGGSTDTQYF; CDR3nt: TGCAGCGTTGGCGGTTCCACAGATACGCAGTATTTT
d_gene: -; abundance: -; v_gene: TRBV9; j_gene: TRBJ2-1; CDR3aa: CASSVVASSSEQFF; CDR3nt: TGTGCCAGCAGCGTAGTCGCTAGCTCGAGTGAGCAGTTCTTC
d_gene: TRBD2; abundance: -; v_gene: TRBV6-5; j_gene: TRBJ2-7; CDR3aa: CASHSAGGPTYEQYF; CDR3nt: TGTGCCAGCCATTCGGCGGGGGGACCCACTTACGAGCAGTACTTC
d_gene: -; abundance: -; v_gene: TRBV13; j_gene: TRBJ1-3; CDR3aa: CASSSVSHTIYF; CDR3nt: TGTGCCAGCAGCTCGGTGTCGCACACCATATATTTT
d_gene: -; abundance: -; v_gene: TRBV28; j_gene: TRBJ2-3; CDR3aa: CASSPPHSGLGSTQYF; CDR3nt: TGTGCCAGCAGTCCCCCCCATAGCGGTTTAGGTAGTACGCAGTATTTT
d_gene: TRBD2; abundance: -; v_gene: TRBV5-6; j_gene: TRBJ2-1; CDR3aa: CASSLGAGVSGGRFF; CDR3nt: TGTGCCAGCAGTTTAGGAGCGGGAGTAAGCGGGGGGCGGTTCTTC
d_gene: -; abundance: -; v_gene: TRBV19; j_gene: TRBJ2-3; CDR3aa: CASRGVSTDTQYF; CDR3nt: TGTGCCAGTAGAGGGGTGAGCACAGATACGCAGTATTTT
d_gene: -; abundance: few; v_gene: TRBV4-3; j_gene: TRBJ2-7; CDR3aa: CASSQDRAGVEQYF; CDR3nt: TGCGCCAGCAGCCAAGATCGAGCGGGTGTTGAGCAGTACTTC
d_gene: TRBD1; abundance: -; v_gene: TRBV28; j_gene: TRBJ1-2; CDR3aa: CATLRDSHYGYTF; CDR3nt: TGTGCCACCCTCCGGGACAGTCACTATGGCTACACCTTC
d_gene: -; abundance: -; v_gene: TRBV6-5; j_gene: TRBJ1-1; CDR3aa: CASSASRAATEAFF; CDR3nt: TGTGCCAGCAGTGCCTCCAGGGCGGCAACTGAAGCTTTCTTT
d_gene: TRBD2; abundance: -; v_gene: TRBV9; j_gene: TRBJ2-7; CDR3aa: CASSPTSGGYEQYF; CDR3nt: TGTGCCAGCAGCCCGACTAGCGGGGGGTACGAGCAGTACTTC
d_gene: TRBD2; abundance: -; v_gene: TRBV5-1; j_gene: TRBJ2-7; CDR3aa: CATRSSGTSGDEQYF; CDR3nt: TGCGCCACCCGTTCCTCGGGGACTAGCGGTGACGAGCAGTACTTC
d_gene: TRBD2; abundance: -; v_gene: TRBV5-1; j_gene: TRBJ2-3; CDR3aa: CASSLADTSTDTQYF; CDR3nt: TGCGCCAGCAGTCTAGCGGATACTAGCACAGATACGCAGTATTTT
d_gene: TRBD1; abundance: -; v_gene: TRBV7-2; j_gene: TRBJ2-7; CDR3aa: CASSWAPGQGYEQYF; CDR3nt: TGTGCCAGCAGCTGGGCCCCGGGACAGGGTTACGAGCAGTACTTC
d_gene: TRBD1; abundance: few; v_gene: TRBV27; j_gene: TRBJ2-2; CDR3aa: CASRQTWTGRTGELFF; CDR3nt: TGTGCCAGCAGACAAACTTGGACAGGTCGTACCGGGGAGCTGTTTTTT
d_gene: TRBD2; abundance: -; v_gene: TRBV7-2; j_gene: TRBJ2-2; CDR3aa: CASSFILAGDNTNTGELFF; CDR3nt: TGTGCCAGCAGCTTTATCCTAGCGGGGGATAACACGAACACCGGGGAGCTGTTTTTT
d_gene: -; abundance: -; v_gene: TRBV6-5; j_gene: TRBJ2-7; CDR3aa: CASSYTAGLGYEQYF; CDR3nt: TGTGCCAGCAGTTACACTGCGGGACTCGGATACGAGCAGTACTTC
d_gene: -; abundance: -; v_gene: TRBV27; j_gene: TRBJ2-1; CDR3aa: CASSPGYNEQFF; CDR3nt: TGTGCCAGCAGTCCAGGTTACAATGAGCAGTTCTTC
d_gene: -; abundance: -; v_gene: TRBV6-5; j_gene: TRBJ2-1; CDR3aa: CASSYGGGRDEQFF; CDR3nt: TGTGCCAGCAGTTATGGGGGGGGCAGGGATGAGCAGTTCTTC
d_gene: TRBD2; abundance: -; v_gene: TRBV6-5; j_gene: TRBJ2-3; CDR3aa: CASSLAGGITDTQYF; CDR3nt: TGTGCCAGCAGTTTAGCGGGGGGGATAACAGATACGCAGTATTTT
d_gene: -; abundance: -; v_gene: TRBV12-5; j_gene: TRBJ1-5; CDR3aa: CARSDLPGGRGNQPQHF; CDR3nt: TGTGCTAGGAGTGATCTGCCGGGGGGCAGGGGCAATCAGCCCCAGCATTTT
d_gene: TRBD2; abundance: -; v_gene: TRBV5-1; j_gene: TRBJ2-2; CDR3aa: CASSSLADTGELFF; CDR3nt: TGCGCCAGCAGCTCACTAGCGGATACCGGGGAGCTGTTTTTT
d_gene: -; abundance: -; v_gene: TRBV5-6; j_gene: TRBJ2-4; CDR3aa: CASSLGGVGNIQYF; CDR3nt: TGTGCCAGCAGCTTGGGGGGGGTGGGCAACATTCAGTACTTC